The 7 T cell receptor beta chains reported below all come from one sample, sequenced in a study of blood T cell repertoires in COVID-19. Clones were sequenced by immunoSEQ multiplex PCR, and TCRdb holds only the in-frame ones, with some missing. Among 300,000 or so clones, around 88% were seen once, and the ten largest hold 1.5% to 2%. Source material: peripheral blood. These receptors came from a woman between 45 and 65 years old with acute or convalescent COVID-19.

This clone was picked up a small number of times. CDR3 region: CASSAGLNTEAFF. CDR3 nucleotide sequence: TGTGCCAGCAGCGCGGGATTGAACACTGAAGCTTTCTTT. The chain recombines TRBV7-3 with TRBJ1-1, with unresolved D. Between the trimmed V and J ends, which lost 5 bases and 0 bases, there was a span of 7 bases. CDR3 length: 13 residues. The V gene's germline CDR1 is SGHTA and CDR2 FQGTGA.

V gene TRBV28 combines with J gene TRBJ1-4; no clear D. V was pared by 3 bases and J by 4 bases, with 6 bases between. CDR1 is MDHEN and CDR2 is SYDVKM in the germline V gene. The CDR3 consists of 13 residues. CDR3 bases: TGTGCCAGCAGTTTGATGCGTAATGAAAAACTGTTTTTT. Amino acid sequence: CASSLMRNEKLFF.

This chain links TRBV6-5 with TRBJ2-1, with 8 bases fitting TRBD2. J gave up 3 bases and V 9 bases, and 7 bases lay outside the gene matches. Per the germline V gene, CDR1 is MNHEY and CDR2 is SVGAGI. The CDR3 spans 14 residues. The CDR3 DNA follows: TGTGCCAGGGAAGAGCGGGAGATCTACAATGAGCAGTTCTTC. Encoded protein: CAREEREIYNEQFF.

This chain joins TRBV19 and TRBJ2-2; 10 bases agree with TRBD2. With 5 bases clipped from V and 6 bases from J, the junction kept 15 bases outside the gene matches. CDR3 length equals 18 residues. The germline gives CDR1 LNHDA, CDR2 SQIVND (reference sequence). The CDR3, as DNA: TGTGCCAGTAGTTCCGAAGTCCGAGCGGGAGGGCCCCCCGGGGAGCTGTTTTTT. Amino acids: CASSSEVRAGGPPGELFF.

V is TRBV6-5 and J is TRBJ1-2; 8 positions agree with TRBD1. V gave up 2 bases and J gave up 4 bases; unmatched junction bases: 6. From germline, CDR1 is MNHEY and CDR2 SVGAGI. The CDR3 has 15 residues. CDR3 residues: CASSYRDRPLYGYTF. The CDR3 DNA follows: TGTGCCAGCAGTTACCGGGACAGGCCACTCTATGGCTACACCTTC.

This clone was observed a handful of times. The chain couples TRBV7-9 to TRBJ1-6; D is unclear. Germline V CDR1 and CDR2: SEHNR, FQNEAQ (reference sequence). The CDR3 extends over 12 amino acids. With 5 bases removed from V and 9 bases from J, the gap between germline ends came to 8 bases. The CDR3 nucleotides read TGTGCCAGCAGCCCCTCCGGTTCACCCCTCCACTTT. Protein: CASSPSGSPLHF.

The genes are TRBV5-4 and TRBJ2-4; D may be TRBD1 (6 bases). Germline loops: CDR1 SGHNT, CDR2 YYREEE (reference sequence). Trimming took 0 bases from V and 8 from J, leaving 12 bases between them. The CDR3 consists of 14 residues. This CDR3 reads CASSLAGVVDIQYF. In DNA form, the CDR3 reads TGTGCCAGCAGCTTGGCAGGGGTCGTTGACATTCAGTACTTC.